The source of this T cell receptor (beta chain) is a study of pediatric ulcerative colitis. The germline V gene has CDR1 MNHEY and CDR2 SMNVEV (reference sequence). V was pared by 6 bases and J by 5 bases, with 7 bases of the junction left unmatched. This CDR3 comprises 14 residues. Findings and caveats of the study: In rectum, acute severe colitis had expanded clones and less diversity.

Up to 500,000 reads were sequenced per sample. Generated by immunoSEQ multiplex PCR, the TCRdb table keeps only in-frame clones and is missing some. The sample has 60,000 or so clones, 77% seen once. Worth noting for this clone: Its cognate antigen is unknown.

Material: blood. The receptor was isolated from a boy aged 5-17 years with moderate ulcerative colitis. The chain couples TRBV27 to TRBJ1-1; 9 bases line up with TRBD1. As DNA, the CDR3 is TGTGCCAGCAGAGCGGGACAGGGTTTAACTGAAGCTTTCTTT. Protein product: CASRAGQGLTEAFF.